A selection of T cell receptor beta chains follows, all from one sample in a study of cytomegalovirus exposure and HLA in healthy donors. The repertoire was sequenced with immunoSEQ multiplex PCR; TCRdb's copy has only in-frame clones and lacks some. This repertoire shows 140,000 to 150,000 clones, about three quarters found once; its top ten account for around 2.9%. Sample: PBMCs. These receptors came from a man aged 35 to 55 in good health and CMV-seropositive. Each CDR3 is given with its conserved first and last residue. A D gene is named only where the DNA matches it firmly. The listing skips clone size in some rows; elsewhere it reads once, few, many or a size class.

cdr3_nt: TGTGCCAGCAGCTTAGGCCGGACAGGGCGTGACTATGGCTACACCTTC
cdr3_aa: CASSLGRTGRDYGYTF
v_call: TRBV7-9
j_call: TRBJ1-2
d_call: TRBD1
clone_size: .

cdr3_nt: TGTGCCAGCAGCTTGGGGGGCGGCGGGAGTTCCTACGAGCAGTACTTC
cdr3_aa: CASSLGGGGSSYEQYF
v_call: TRBV5-4
j_call: TRBJ2-7
d_call: TRBD2
clone_size: .

cdr3_nt: TGTGCCAGCGTGGGAGGGGGTAGCTCCTACAATGAGCAGTTCTTC
cdr3_aa: CASVGGGSSYNEQFF
v_call: TRBV2
j_call: TRBJ2-1
d_call: .
clone_size: .

cdr3_nt: TGTGCCAGCAGTTACAGGGGCCCCCAAGAGACCCAGTACTTC
cdr3_aa: CASSYRGPQETQYF
v_call: TRBV6-5
j_call: TRBJ2-5
d_call: .
clone_size: once

cdr3_nt: TGTGCCTGGGGATTTACAGGAGAAGCTTTCTTT
cdr3_aa: CAWGFTGEAFF
v_call: TRBV30
j_call: TRBJ1-1
d_call: .
clone_size: .

cdr3_nt: TGTGCCAGCAGTAACATTAACTATGGCTACACCTTC
cdr3_aa: CASSNINYGYTF
v_call: TRBV28
j_call: TRBJ1-2
d_call: .
clone_size: once

cdr3_nt: TGTGCCAGCAGCCCCGACAGGGCAAACACTGAAGCTTTCTTT
cdr3_aa: CASSPDRANTEAFF
v_call: TRBV28
j_call: TRBJ1-1
d_call: TRBD1
clone_size: .

cdr3_nt: TGTGCCAGCAGTTCCGGTCTACCTAACTATGGCTACACCTTC
cdr3_aa: CASSSGLPNYGYTF
v_call: TRBV27
j_call: TRBJ1-2
d_call: .
clone_size: .

cdr3_nt: TGTGCCAGCAGTCGCAATGAGCAGTTCTTC
cdr3_aa: CASSRNEQFF
v_call: TRBV6-1
j_call: TRBJ2-1
d_call: .
clone_size: .

cdr3_nt: TGTGCCACCAGGACTAGCTTGGTTGAGCAGTTCTTC
cdr3_aa: CATRTSLVEQFF
v_call: TRBV6-1
j_call: TRBJ2-1
d_call: TRBD2
clone_size: .

cdr3_nt: TGCGCCAGCAGCTCGGGACTAGCGGGAGTCAGAGCAGATACGCAGTATTTT
cdr3_aa: CASSSGLAGVRADTQYF
v_call: TRBV5-1
j_call: TRBJ2-3
d_call: TRBD2
clone_size: .

cdr3_nt: TGTGCCAGCAGCTCACGATGGACAGGGACGGGTCAGCCCCAGCATTTT
cdr3_aa: CASSSRWTGTGQPQHF
v_call: TRBV7-2
j_call: TRBJ1-5
d_call: TRBD1
clone_size: .

cdr3_nt: TGTGCCAGCAGCCGACAGAACACTGAAGCTTTCTTT
cdr3_aa: CASSRQNTEAFF
v_call: TRBV14
j_call: TRBJ1-1
d_call: .
clone_size: once

cdr3_nt: TGTGCCAGCAGTGCGGACAGGGCCTTTTTTCGTCGGAATCAGCCCCAGCATTTT
cdr3_aa: CASSADRAFFRRNQPQHF
v_call: TRBV28
j_call: TRBJ1-5
d_call: TRBD1
clone_size: few

cdr3_nt: TGTGCCAGCCCCGAGATCTCTGGGGCCAACGTCCTGACTTTC
cdr3_aa: CASPEISGANVLTF
v_call: TRBV18
j_call: TRBJ2-6
d_call: .
clone_size: .

cdr3_nt: TGTGCCAGTAGTAGGGCACGCGGTGGTAGCGGCTACTACAATGAGCAGTTCTTC
cdr3_aa: CASSRARGGSGYYNEQFF
v_call: TRBV19
j_call: TRBJ2-1
d_call: .
clone_size: .

cdr3_nt: TGTGCCAGCAGCTTAAAACAGCCGGTCACTGAAGCTTTCTTT
cdr3_aa: CASSLKQPVTEAFF
v_call: TRBV7-9
j_call: TRBJ1-1
d_call: .
clone_size: .

cdr3_nt: TGTGCCATCAGTGAGTTGGTACTAGCGGGAGTGTACAATGAGCAGTTCTTC
cdr3_aa: CAISELVLAGVYNEQFF
v_call: TRBV10-3
j_call: TRBJ2-1
d_call: TRBD2
clone_size: .

cdr3_nt: TGCGCCAGCAGCCAAGATCAACAGGACAGCAATCAGCCCCAGCATTTT
cdr3_aa: CASSQDQQDSNQPQHF
v_call: TRBV4-1
j_call: TRBJ1-5
d_call: .
clone_size: .

cdr3_nt: TGTGCCAGCAGCTTGACGGGAGTACAAGAGACCCAGTACTTC
cdr3_aa: CASSLTGVQETQYF
v_call: TRBV5-6
j_call: TRBJ2-5
d_call: .
clone_size: .

cdr3_nt: TGCGCCAGCAGCCAGACTAGCGGGAGCCCCGGGGAGCTGTTTTTT
cdr3_aa: CASSQTSGSPGELFF
v_call: TRBV4-3
j_call: TRBJ2-2
d_call: TRBD2
clone_size: .

cdr3_nt: TGTGCCAGCAGTTACACAGGGGGGACGAATGAGCAGTTCTTC
cdr3_aa: CASSYTGGTNEQFF
v_call: TRBV6-6
j_call: TRBJ2-1
d_call: TRBD1
clone_size: .

cdr3_nt: TGTGCCAGTACCCCCACCCCGGTAGGGACAGAACTAGCCAAAAACATTCAGTACTTC
cdr3_aa: CASTPTPVGTELAKNIQYF
v_call: TRBV19
j_call: TRBJ2-4
d_call: TRBD1
clone_size: .

cdr3_nt: TGTGCCAGCAGCCGAGGACTAGCGGGATCTGAGACCCAGTACTTC
cdr3_aa: CASSRGLAGSETQYF
v_call: TRBV7-3
j_call: TRBJ2-5
d_call: TRBD2
clone_size: .

cdr3_nt: TGCGCCAGCAGCACGGGAGTGGATCAGCCCCAGCATTTT
cdr3_aa: CASSTGVDQPQHF
v_call: TRBV5-1
j_call: TRBJ1-5
d_call: .
clone_size: .

cdr3_nt: TGTGCCAGCAGCTTGAGCGGGAGTAGCACAGATACGCAGTATTTT
cdr3_aa: CASSLSGSSTDTQYF
v_call: TRBV7-9
j_call: TRBJ2-3
d_call: TRBD2
clone_size: .

cdr3_nt: TGTGCCTGGAGCTTCTCCGGGACAGCAGCAACATATGGCTACACCTTC
cdr3_aa: CAWSFSGTAATYGYTF
v_call: TRBV30
j_call: TRBJ1-2
d_call: TRBD1
clone_size: .

cdr3_nt: TGTGCCAGCAGCTCTTGGACTAGCGGGAAGCGGTCGGTGGAGACCCAGTACTTC
cdr3_aa: CASSSWTSGKRSVETQYF
v_call: TRBV12-1
j_call: TRBJ2-5
d_call: .
clone_size: .

cdr3_nt: TGTGCCAGTAGTAACGGACTAGCGGGAGGGAAAATTACAGATACGCAGTATTTT
cdr3_aa: CASSNGLAGGKITDTQYF
v_call: TRBV19
j_call: TRBJ2-3
d_call: TRBD2
clone_size: few

cdr3_nt: TGTGCCAGCAGCGCTGGGGGCACTCGGGACACTGAAGCTTTCTTT
cdr3_aa: CASSAGGTRDTEAFF
v_call: TRBV9
j_call: TRBJ1-1
d_call: .
clone_size: few

cdr3_nt: TGTGCCAGGCAGGAGGGAGGGTCCTACAATGAGCAGTTCTTC
cdr3_aa: CARQEGGSYNEQFF
v_call: TRBV2
j_call: TRBJ2-1
d_call: TRBD2
clone_size: few

cdr3_nt: TGTGCCATCAGTGATCGAGACAGGGGGACATACGAGCAGTACTTC
cdr3_aa: CAISDRDRGTYEQYF
v_call: TRBV10-3
j_call: TRBJ2-7
d_call: TRBD1
clone_size: once

cdr3_nt: TGTGCCAGCAGCCACCTCATGGCGGACAGGGATCAGCCCCAGCATTTT
cdr3_aa: CASSHLMADRDQPQHF
v_call: TRBV5-5
j_call: TRBJ1-5
d_call: TRBD1
clone_size: once

cdr3_nt: TGTGCCAGCAGCCCAGGGGGGACCCCGAATGAAAAACTGTTTTTT
cdr3_aa: CASSPGGTPNEKLFF
v_call: TRBV7-8
j_call: TRBJ1-4
d_call: TRBD1
clone_size: .

cdr3_nt: TGTGCCAGCTCATCCGGACTAGCGACCTACGAGCAGTACTTC
cdr3_aa: CASSSGLATYEQYF
v_call: TRBV18
j_call: TRBJ2-7
d_call: TRBD2
clone_size: .

cdr3_nt: TGTGCCAGCAGTTTTAGGCAGGCTTTATACGAGCAGTACTTC
cdr3_aa: CASSFRQALYEQYF
v_call: TRBV27
j_call: TRBJ2-7
d_call: .
clone_size: once

cdr3_nt: TGTGCCAGCAGCCCCGACAGCTATAATGAAAAACTGTTTTTT
cdr3_aa: CASSPDSYNEKLFF
v_call: TRBV28
j_call: TRBJ1-4
d_call: .
clone_size: once

cdr3_nt: TGTGCCAGCAGGGACAGGAACTACGAGCAGTACTTC
cdr3_aa: CASRDRNYEQYF
v_call: TRBV19
j_call: TRBJ2-7
d_call: TRBD1
clone_size: .

cdr3_nt: TGTTCCAGCAGACGTTTGCCGACGAGGACAGGGTTGGCCGGGGAGCTGTTTTTT
cdr3_aa: CSSRRLPTRTGLAGELFF
v_call: TRBV7-9
j_call: TRBJ2-2
d_call: TRBD1
clone_size: .

cdr3_nt: TGTGCCAGCAGTTTCCACGACAGGGGATGGGAAGGCTACACCTTC
cdr3_aa: CASSFHDRGWEGYTF
v_call: TRBV27
j_call: TRBJ1-2
d_call: TRBD1
clone_size: .

cdr3_nt: TGTGCCAGCAAGGAGAGGTTCGTGCAGTACGAGCAGTACTTC
cdr3_aa: CASKERFVQYEQYF
v_call: TRBV2
j_call: TRBJ2-7
d_call: .
clone_size: .

cdr3_nt: TGTGCCAGCAGTTACTCGGCTAGCATTGGCGAGCAGTACTTC
cdr3_aa: CASSYSASIGEQYF
v_call: TRBV6-5
j_call: TRBJ2-7
d_call: .
clone_size: .

cdr3_nt: TGTGCCTGGAGTACCCTAAGACCAGGGAACATTCAGTACTTC
cdr3_aa: CAWSTLRPGNIQYF
v_call: TRBV30
j_call: TRBJ2-4
d_call: .
clone_size: .

cdr3_nt: TGTGCCAGCAGGGAAAAAAAAGGGGGCCCCTTTGGCAATCAGCCCCAGCATTTT
cdr3_aa: CASREKKGGPFGNQPQHF
v_call: TRBV2
j_call: TRBJ1-5
d_call: TRBD1
clone_size: .